The 24 T cell receptor beta chains listed next were all sequenced from one sample in a study of OX40 agonist ivuxolimab in advanced cancers. Clones were read by immunoSEQ multiplex PCR, and TCRdb kept only the in-frame ones, dropping some. The repertoire holds 57,000 or so clones, with 86% as singletons. Sequencing was performed on CD4+ or CD8+ T cells sorted from blood, taken in a trial of the OX40 agonist ivuxolimab. These receptors came from an adult with an advanced solid tumor such as melanoma, head and neck, liver or kidney cancer.

The CDR3 DNA follows: TGTGCCAGCAGAAACCTTGACAGCACCGGGGAGCTGTTTTTT. Residues: CASRNLDSTGELFF. The genes are TRBV27 and TRBJ2-2; weak D call: TRBD1 (5 bases). Germline lookup yields CDR1 MNHEY and CDR2 SMNVEV (reference sequence). Trimming took off 6 bases at V and 4 bases at J, with 12 bases between the two ends. The CDR3 has 14 residues.

The chain recombines TRBV6-1 with TRBJ1-5; D call uncertain. Looked up from germline, CDR1 is MNHNS and CDR2 is SASEGT. The V and J ends lost 5 bases and 0 bases respectively, with 8 bases between them. The CDR3 is 14 amino acids. CDR3 loop: CASSQQYSNQPQHF. The CDR3 nucleotides read TGTGCCAGCAGTCAACAATATAGCAATCAGCCCCAGCATTTT.

The genes are TRBV2 and TRBJ1-1; D unresolved. The V gene's germline CDR1 is SNHLY and CDR2 FYNNEI. The CDR3 runs 13 residues. Trimming pared 3 bases from V and 11 bases from J, leaving 16 bases between. CDR3 in DNA: TGTGCCAGCAGTGACGATCCCCTCAAACAGGCTTTCTTT. Its protein product is CASSDDPLKQAFF.

The chain couples TRBV19 to TRBJ1-2, with D tentatively TRBD1 (5 bases). The CDR3 runs to 15 residues. Germline CDR1 reads LNHDA; CDR2 reads SQIVND (reference sequence). The V gene lost 3 bases and the J gene lost 6 bases, with 17 bases spanning the gap. The CDR3 DNA follows: TGTGCCAGTAGTATGAGGGCCGCAGGGTCCAATGGCTACACCTTC. It translates to CASSMRAAGSNGYTF.

The chain uses TRBV5-1 and TRBJ1-1, with D perhaps TRBD1 (5 bases). The CDR3 is made up of 17 amino acids. V was clipped by 0 bases and J by 1 base, with 16 bases between them. Germline-derived CDR1 and CDR2 are SGHRS and YFSETQ. The CDR3 nucleotides read TGCGCCAGCAGCTTGGGTTTAGTGTCGGGACCGAACACTGAAGCTTTCTTT. Translated: CASSLGLVSGPNTEAFF. The full variable domain, rest sourced from reference TRBV5-1 and TRBJ1-1, is KAGVTQTPRYLIKTRGQQVTLSCSPISGHRSVSWYQQTPGQGLQFLFEYFSETQRNKGNFPGRFSGRQFSNSRSEMNVSTLELGDSALYLCASSLGLVSGPNTEAFFGQGTRLTVV.

The chain links TRBV2 to TRBJ2-1, with 8 bases aligning to TRBD1. From germline, CDR1 is SNHLY and CDR2 FYNNEI. The CDR3 has 14 amino acids. V was pared by 6 bases and J by 7 bases, with 8 bases of the junction left unmatched. CDR3 sequence: CASRPGTGKNEQFF. The CDR3 nucleotides are TGTGCCAGCAGGCCCGGGACAGGAAAAAATGAGCAGTTCTTC.

This chain uses TRBV11-3 with TRBJ1-3, with D possibly matching TRBD1 (6 bases). CDR1 and CDR2 from the germline V gene are SGHNT and YENEEA. CDR3 length: 17 residues. Trimming shortened V by 5 bases and J by 0 bases, and 17 bases separated the two germline ends. Here the CDR3 reads CASSPPPGQISGNTIYF. The CDR3 DNA is TGTGCCAGCAGCCCGCCACCGGGACAAATCTCTGGAAACACCATATATTTT.

The V gene is TRBV6-5, the J gene TRBJ2-7; TRBD1 agrees at 12 bases. CDR3 length: 14 residues. In germline, CDR1 is MNHEY, CDR2 SVGAGI. V lost 2 bases, J lost 7 bases, and 3 bases stayed unmatched. The CDR3 nucleotides read TGTGCCAGCAGTTACGGGGACAGGGGGCTGGAGCAGTACTTC. Translating it yields CASSYGDRGLEQYF.

The genes are TRBV6-1 and TRBJ1-1; maybe TRBD1 (6 bases). Trimming removed 8 bases at V and 3 bases at J, with 19 bases between. The CDR3 spans 15 residues. Germline V lookup: CDR1 MNHNS, CDR2 SASEGT. CDR3 amino acids: CASPYVGGADTEAFF. CDR3 sequence (DNA): TGTGCCAGCCCCTACGTGGGGGGCGCTGACACTGAAGCTTTCTTT.

J is TRBJ1-2 and V is TRBV5-1; 8 bases map to TRBD1. After removal of 5 bases from V and 6 bases from J, the junction contained 12 bases not matched to a gene. Germline CDR1 and CDR2: SGHRS and YFSETQ. This CDR3 contains 15 residues. CDR3 amino acids: CASRKTAGGGNGYTF. The DNA for the CDR3 is TGCGCCAGCAGGAAAACGGCAGGGGGCGGGAATGGCTACACCTTC.

This chain links TRBV5-6 with TRBJ1-1; D is ambiguous. Germline-derived CDR1 and CDR2 are SGHDT and YYEEEE. The CDR3 runs to 13 residues. Trimming shortened V by 0 bases and J by 4 bases, and 7 bases separated the two germline ends. CDR3 region: CASSLAGSTEAFF. DNA of the CDR3: TGTGCCAGCAGCTTGGCCGGGAGCACTGAAGCTTTCTTT.

This clone was seen just once. The chain couples TRBV29-1 to TRBJ2-6, with 9 nucleotides matching TRBD1. Looked up from germline, CDR1 is SQVTM and CDR2 is ANQGSEA. The CDR3 has 16 amino acids. J was trimmed by 0 bases and V by 4 bases; bases with no gene match: 4. The CDR3 region has the DNA TGCAGCGTTGTAGGGACAGGGAACTCTGGGGCCAACGTCCTGACTTTC. This gives the protein CSVVGTGNSGANVLTF. The variable domain in full, with the rest retrieved from reference TRBV29-1 and TRBJ2-6, is SAVISQKPSRDICQRGTSLTIQCQVDSQVTMMFWYRQQPGQSLTLIATANQGSEATYESGFVIDKFPISRPNLTFSTLTVSNMSPEDSSIYLCSVVGTGNSGANVLTFGAGSRLTVL.

The chain is built from TRBV28 and TRBJ1-2; 7 bases fit TRBD1. This CDR3 is built from 15 residues. Germline loops: CDR1 MDHEN, CDR2 SYDVKM. Trimming removed 5 bases from V and 2 bases from J; junction bases left unmatched: 8. Here the CDR3 reads CASSPLADRNYGYTF. The CDR3 region has the DNA TGTGCCAGCAGTCCACTCGCGGACAGGAACTATGGCTACACCTTC.

The chain carries TRBV19 and TRBJ2-5; TRBD2 matches 9 bases. This CDR3 is built from 16 residues. Germline CDR1 is LNHDA and CDR2 is SQIVND (reference sequence). J lost 5 bases, V lost 1 base, and 8 bases had no gene match. CDR3 protein: CASSIVGGGASETQYF. CDR3 coding DNA: TGTGCCAGTAGTATAGTAGGCGGGGGGGCGTCCGAGACCCAGTACTTC. Looking up the rest from reference TRBV19 and TRBJ2-5 gives the full variable domain: DGGITQSPKYLFRKEGQNVTLSCEQNLNHDAMYWYRQDPGQGLRLIYYSQIVNDFQKGDIAEGYSVSREKKESFPLTVTSAQKNPTAFYLCASSIVGGGASETQYFGPGTRLLVL.

The J gene is TRBJ1-6, the V gene TRBV18; TRBD1 is a possible D gene (5 bases). The germline V gene encodes CDR1 KGHSH and CDR2 LQKENI. The CDR3 is 15 amino acids. Deletions cut 3 bases from V and 12 bases from J, with 18 bases between. The CDR3 DNA reads TGTGCCAGCTCACCCGGACCGGGAGGGACCGGACCCCTCCACTTT. Protein product: CASSPGPGGTGPLHF.

This clone was picked up a small number of times. The genes are TRBV2 and TRBJ2-3; 7 bases are shared with TRBD1. CDR3 length: 13 amino acids. Germline CDR1 reads SNHLY; CDR2 reads FYNNEI. Trimming at V came to 5 bases and at J to 5 bases, leaving 4 bases not matched to a gene. The CDR3 DNA follows: TGTGCCAGCAGTAGACAGGGCAGAGATACGCAGTATTTT. This codes for CASSRQGRDTQYF.

As to this clone: The same CDR3 is also encoded by other DNA sequences in this sample. This rearrangement joins TRBV19 to TRBJ2-7; TRBD2 is a possible D gene (5 bases). Per the germline V gene, CDR1 is LNHDA and CDR2 is SQIVND (reference sequence). The CDR3 contains 13 residues. Trimming took off 6 bases at V and 0 bases at J, with 9 bases between the two ends. CDR3 coding DNA: TGTGCCAGTAGATCTGGGAGCTCCTACGAGCAGTACTTC. Translated: CASRSGSSYEQYF.

The chain carries TRBV5-1 and TRBJ2-5; TRBD1 matches at 10 bases. With 4 bases clipped from V and 7 bases from J, the junction kept 10 bases outside the gene matches. CDR1 is SGHRS and CDR2 is YFSETQ in the germline V gene. This CDR3 comprises 15 residues. CDR3 loop: CASSLSGQGPGTQYF. Here the CDR3 DNA reads TGCGCCAGCAGCCTCTCGGGACAGGGGCCAGGGACCCAGTACTTC.

The chain couples TRBV5-1 to TRBJ2-3; 14 bases are a match to TRBD2. The CDR3 length is 15 residues. The V gene's germline CDR1 is SGHRS and CDR2 YFSETQ. V was pared by 7 bases and J by 4 bases, with 5 bases of the junction left unmatched. The CDR3 spells CASGTSGGGPDTQYF. In nucleotides, the CDR3 is TGCGCCAGCGGGACTAGCGGGGGAGGGCCAGATACGCAGTATTTT.

The chain uses TRBV7-2 and TRBJ2-1; TRBD2 aligns across 13 bases. This CDR3 has 14 amino acids. V lost 5 bases and J lost 7; bases outside the gene matches: 2. In germline, CDR1 is SGHTA, CDR2 FQGNSA. The CDR3 region is CASSPGLAGNEQFF. The CDR3 DNA sequence: TGTGCCAGCAGCCCGGGACTAGCGGGGAATGAGCAGTTCTTC. Using reference TRBV7-2 and TRBJ2-1 for the parts outside the CDR3, the full variable domain is GAGVSQSPSNKVTEKGKDVELRCDPISGHTALYWYRQSLGQGLEFLIYFQGNSAPDKSGLPSDRFSAERTGGSVSTLTIQRTQQEDSAVYLCASSPGLAGNEQFFGPGTRLTVL.

This chain connects TRBV19 to TRBJ1-2; D ambiguous. V lost 7 bases and J lost 2, with 14 bases in between. Germline V lookup: CDR1 LNHDA, CDR2 SQIVND (reference sequence). The CDR3 extends over 14 amino acids. The CDR3: CASIPLGTNYGYTF. CDR3 coding DNA: TGTGCCAGTATTCCCCTAGGCACCAACTATGGCTACACCTTC.

The chain recombines TRBV27 with TRBJ1-1; 8 nucleotides match TRBD1. CDR3 length: 14 residues. Germline trimming cut 3 bases from V and 5 bases from J; bases unmatched to any gene: 5. Germline values: CDR1 MNHEY, CDR2 SMNVEV (reference sequence). The DNA for the CDR3 is TGTGCCAGCAGTTTGACAGGGGTGCGAACTGAAGCTTTCTTT. Amino acid sequence: CASSLTGVRTEAFF.

The chain carries TRBV29-1 and TRBJ1-2; D remains unclear. Germline V lookup: CDR1 SQVTM, CDR2 ANQGSEA. The CDR3 covers 11 residues. V lost 3 bases to trimming and J lost 2 bases, with 4 bases between them. In nucleotides, the CDR3 is TGCAGCGTTGAGGAGAACTATGGCTACACCTTC. Translated, it gives CSVEENYGYTF. Full variable domain (missing parts from reference TRBV29-1 and TRBJ1-2): SAVISQKPSRDICQRGTSLTIQCQVDSQVTMMFWYRQQPGQSLTLIATANQGSEATYESGFVIDKFPISRPNLTFSTLTVSNMSPEDSSIYLCSVEENYGYTFGSGTRLTVV.

V is TRBV7-9 and J is TRBJ1-6; D not resolved. Trimming removed 5 bases from V and 10 bases from J, with 12 bases in between. CDR1 and CDR2 (germline): SEHNR, FQNEAQ (reference sequence). The CDR3 consists of 13 residues. The CDR3 DNA sequence: TGTGCCAGCAGCACCCAGACTAACTCACCCCTCCACTTT. Its protein product is CASSTQTNSPLHF.